One sample yielded the 22 T cell receptor beta chains listed below, sequenced in a study of regulatory T cells in long-lasting Graves disease. CDR3 regions were amplified by Arm-PCR using iRepertoire HTBI primers to build TCR beta libraries. TCRdb called the multiplex PCR reads again in MiXCR, with one record for every CDR3 protein. The table shows some 560,000 distinct CDR3 sequences, with roughly 15% occurring only once. Time point denoted: newly diagnosed GD, antithyroid drugs for less than 3 months. PBMC RNA served as the TCR library source. The same sample was also studied in work on T cells in Graves' hyperthyroidism and ophthalmopathy.

The sample was peripheral blood mononuclear cells (PBMCs), taken at new diagnosis, from a patient treated with antithyroid drugs. The source is a woman in her forties or fifties with Graves disease.

This clonotype was seen a few times. V is TRBV7-9 and J is TRBJ2-5; D may be TRBD1 or TRBD2 (5 bases each). This CDR3 has 14 amino acids. V shed 5 bases and J shed 5 bases, with 15 bases lying between them. Germline V gene data show CDR1 as SEHNR and CDR2 as FQNEAQ (reference sequence). CDR3 loop: CASSPLGGLETQYF. CDR3 sequence (DNA): TGTGCCAGCAGCCCGCTTGGGGGTTTGGAGACCCAGTACTTC.

In its sample, this clonotype was seen many times. V gene TRBV10-3 combines with J gene TRBJ1-2; the D is unclear. Trimming removed 0 bases at V and 2 bases at J, with 19 bases between. From germline, CDR1 is ENHRY and CDR2 SYGVKD. The CDR3 is made up of 18 amino acids. CDR3: CAISESTASFMENYGYTF. For the CDR3, the DNA is TGTGCCATCAGTGAGTCGACGGCCAGCTTTATGGAGAACTATGGCTACACCTTC.

This rearrangement joins TRBV28 to TRBJ2-5, with 8 bases aligning to TRBD2. The CDR3 consists of 14 residues. The V gene's germline CDR1 is MDHEN and CDR2 SYDVKM. V shed 4 bases and J 2 bases; nucleotides not matched to a gene: 3. This CDR3 is CASSSAGEQETQYF. CDR3 nucleotide sequence: TGTGCCAGCAGTTCAGCGGGGGAACAAGAGACCCAGTACTTC.

The chain couples TRBV20-1 to TRBJ1-4; the D is unclear. From germline, CDR1 is DFQATT and CDR2 SNEGSKA (reference sequence). There are 13 residues in the CDR3. The V and J ends lost 5 bases and 8 bases respectively, with 15 bases between them. Here the CDR3 reads CSAPEGSSEKLFF. The CDR3 nucleotides are TGCAGTGCTCCTGAGGGTAGCAGCGAAAAACTGTTTTTT.

This chain links TRBV2 with TRBJ2-7; weak D call: TRBD1 (7 bases). V shed 6 bases and J shed 1 base, with 16 bases lying between them. Germline V gene data show CDR1 as SNHLY and CDR2 as FYNNEI. The CDR3 extends over 15 amino acids. The CDR3 reads CASRNGRGESYEQYF. The CDR3 DNA sequence: TGTGCCAGCAGAAATGGCAGGGGGGAATCCTACGAGCAGTACTTC.

This clonotype was recorded many times. This chain links TRBV5-4 with TRBJ1-1; D may be TRBD1 (5 bases). V lost 2 bases to trimming and J lost 1 base, with 12 bases between them. The CDR3 spans 15 residues. CDR1 is SGHNT and CDR2 is YYREEE in the germline V gene (reference sequence). CDR3 nucleotide sequence: TGTGCCAGCAGCTTCTCAGGGCGGGGGAACACTGAAGCTTTCTTT. It encodes CASSFSGRGNTEAFF.

This clonotype was picked up many times. The chain employs TRBV12-3 or TRBV12-4 and TRBJ1-2; D might be TRBD1 (6 bases). V lost 0 bases and J lost 7, with 12 bases in between. The CDR3 is made up of 14 amino acids. For the CDR3, the DNA is TGTGCCAGCAGTTTAGCCGGGGGGCAGGGTGGCTACACCTTC. The encoded protein is CASSLAGGQGGYTF.

Many counts were recorded for this clonotype. This chain links TRBV5-1 with TRBJ2-7, with a possible D match to TRBD2 (5 bases). CDR3 size: 16 residues. Germline V gives CDR1 SGHRS, CDR2 YFSETQ. The V end lost 2 bases, the J end lost 2 bases, and 17 bases lay between the germline ends. The CDR3 coding sequence is TGCGCCAGCAGCTTAGGTCCGGGAACAAGCACCTACGAGCAGTACTTC. Protein sequence: CASSLGPGTSTYEQYF.

This clonotype was seen only a few times. The V gene is TRBV5-1, the J gene TRBJ1-4; 7 bases align to TRBD1. The CDR3 runs to 14 residues. The junction had 3 bases not matched to a gene; V was cut back by 2 bases and J by 5 bases. Germline V lookup: CDR1 SGHRS, CDR2 YFSETQ. The chain's CDR3 is CASSLEQGNEKLFF. CDR3 in DNA: TGCGCCAGCAGCTTAGAACAGGGGAATGAAAAACTGTTTTTT.

This clonotype has a count of ten or more. The genes are TRBV3-1 and TRBJ2-1, with D possibly being TRBD1 or TRBD2 (6 bases each). The CDR3 totals 16 residues. V was shortened by 0 bases and J by 0 bases, with 9 bases between the two germline ends. Germline assignment: CDR1 LGHDT and CDR2 YNNKEL (reference sequence). The CDR3 DNA follows: TGTGCCAGCAGCCAAGAGGAGGGACACTCCTACAATGAGCAGTTCTTC. Protein sequence: CASSQEEGHSYNEQFF.

This clonotype has at least ten counts. The gene calls are TRBV24-1 and TRBJ1-1; D call uncertain. The ends were cut back, 4 bases at V and 6 bases at J, with 11 bases in the middle. Germline loops: CDR1 KGHDR, CDR2 SFDVKD. The CDR3 is 13 residues long. The CDR3, as DNA: TGTGCCACCAGTGAACCAGGTGTCTCTGAAGCTTTCTTT. Translation gives CATSEPGVSEAFF.

V usage is TRBV19 and J usage is TRBJ2-1, with D possibly TRBD2 on 5 matching bases. The CDR3 is 14 residues long. Germline V lookup: CDR1 LNHDA, CDR2 SQIVND (reference sequence). Trimming took 0 bases from V and 9 from J, leaving 12 bases between them. The CDR3 DNA sequence: TGTGCCAGTAGTATAGACAGAGGGTTTATTGAGCAGTTCTTC. This codes for CASSIDRGFIEQFF.

This clonotype appeared many times. The chain employs TRBV28 and TRBJ1-3, with TRBD1 matching over 7 bases. Germline V gene data show CDR1 as MDHEN and CDR2 as SYDVKM. V shed 3 bases and J 4 bases; nucleotides not matched to a gene: 6. This CDR3 spans 15 amino acids. The CDR3 nucleotides read TGTGCCAGCAGTTTCGGGGACAGAGGGGGAAACACCATATATTTT. As protein: CASSFGDRGGNTIYF.

This clonotype occurred many times. The chain carries TRBV3-1 and TRBJ2-3; D not resolved. This CDR3 has 13 residues. Trimming took 0 bases from V and 3 from J, leaving 4 bases between them. Germline CDR1 and CDR2: LGHDT and YNNKEL (reference sequence). CDR3 DNA sequence: TGTGCCAGCAGCCAAGACAGGACAGATACGCAGTATTTT. Protein sequence: CASSQDRTDTQYF.

In its sample, this clonotype was seen a few times. The gene calls are TRBV18 and TRBJ2-1, with 9 bases lining up with TRBD1. The CDR3 totals 15 residues. Germline V gene sequence: CDR1 KGHSH, CDR2 LQKENI. Losses at the gene ends were 5 bases for V and 0 bases for J; bases not matched to a gene: 2. CDR3 bases: TGTGCCAGCTCAGGACAGGGGACCTCCTACAATGAGCAGTTCTTC. Translating it yields CASSGQGTSYNEQFF.

This clonotype has at least ten counts. V gene TRBV11-2 combines with J gene TRBJ2-2, with D hard to call. V shed 5 bases and J shed 0 bases, with 13 bases lying between them. Germline CDR1 is SGHAT and CDR2 is FQNNGV. There are 16 residues in the CDR3. CDR3 sequence: CASSRTLIANTGELFF. In DNA form, the CDR3 reads TGTGCCAGCAGCCGTACTCTCATCGCGAACACCGGGGAGCTGTTTTTT. The complete variable domain, with remaining parts taken from reference TRBV11-2 and TRBJ2-2, reads EAGVAQSPRYKIIEKRQSVAFWCNPISGHATLYWYQQILGQGPKLLIQFQNNGVVDDSQLPKDRFSAERLKGVDSTLKIQPAKLEDSAVYLCASSRTLIANTGELFFGEGSRLTVL.

This rearrangement joins TRBV7-2 to TRBJ1-5, with no clear D. The CDR3 consists of 12 residues. Trimming pared 2 bases from V and 8 bases from J, leaving 7 bases between. Per the germline V gene, CDR1 is SGHTA and CDR2 is FQGNSA. CDR3 loop: CASSLMGKPQHF. Written as DNA, the CDR3 is TGTGCCAGCAGCTTAATGGGGAAGCCCCAGCATTTT.

This clonotype was seen ten or more times. The CDR3 here is CASSQVLRGGREETQYF. CDR3 DNA: TGTGCCAGCAGCCAAGTCTTGCGGGGGGGCAGGGAAGAGACCCAGTACTTC. The chain uses TRBV3-1 and TRBJ2-5, with 9 bases identical to TRBD2. The V and J ends lost 1 base and 3 bases, in that order; junction bases with no gene match: 9. Germline assignment: CDR1 LGHDT and CDR2 YNNKEL (reference sequence). This CDR3 contains 17 residues.

V usage is TRBV4-1 and J usage is TRBJ1-5; D is possibly TRBD1 (6 bases). The CDR3 extends over 16 amino acids. Germline assignment: CDR1 MGHRA and CDR2 YSYEKL. V shed 1 base and J shed 4 bases, with 14 bases lying between them. DNA of the CDR3: TGCGCCAGCAGCCAAGTGGCCGGGGGCGGAAATCAGCCCCAGCATTTT. Its translation: CASSQVAGGGNQPQHF.

The V call is TRBV28, the J call TRBJ2-3, with 10 bases matching TRBD2. The germline V gene has CDR1 MDHEN and CDR2 SYDVKM. The V segment lost 2 bases and the J segment 3 bases; nucleotides outside the gene matches: 11. This CDR3 spans 18 amino acids. The CDR3 protein is CASSLRGLASGSTDTQYF. CDR3 bases: TGTGCCAGCAGTTTAAGGGGGTTGGCTAGCGGGAGTACAGATACGCAGTATTTT.

This clonotype was picked up many times. The chain couples TRBV7-9 to TRBJ2-5; 7 bases line up with TRBD2. The CDR3 has 12 residues. With V trimmed by 5 bases and J by 5 bases, 2 bases remained unmatched. Looked up from germline, CDR1 is SEHNR and CDR2 is FQNEAQ (reference sequence). For the CDR3, the DNA is TGTGCCAGCAGCAATAGCGGGGAGACCCAGTACTTC. This translates into CASSNSGETQYF.

This clonotype was seen a few times. The CDR3 DNA reads TGTGCCAGCAGGGACACAGGGGGAAGGGAGCTGTTTTTT. It is translated as CASRDTGGRELFF. This chain connects TRBV7-9 to TRBJ2-2; 8 nucleotides match TRBD1. Germline CDR1 reads SEHNR; CDR2 reads FQNEAQ (reference sequence). This CDR3 has 13 residues. V shed 6 bases, J shed 9 bases, and the junction held 6 bases outside the gene matches.